This T cell receptor beta chain is from a study of T-cell reconstitution after alpha-beta-depleted transplantation in children (dated by TCRdb to about 2016). Turning to the overall study: The study quantitatively tracked T-cell immune reconstitution after TCRalphabeta/CD19-depleted allogeneic hematopoietic cell transplantation in children using TCR repertoire profiling.

This clonotype was found many times. There is no known antigen for this receptor. It has no much larger one-base neighbor in the sample; base qualities were not kept. The method was PCR. This sample was sequenced with an Illumina HiSeq 2500. To normalize quantification of the TCRbeta repertoire, the TCR libraries were built with molecular barcoding that relied on unique molecular identifiers. TCRdb itself trimmed the public reads at Q25 with fastp, ran MiXCR and retained productive beta chains. One record per CDR3 amino acid sequence lists the most common genes and DNA. For this sample there are roughly 70,000 distinct CDR3 sequences; approximately 5% appear just once. Under 20% of the sample is held by the ten biggest clonotypes. V is trimmed back by 4 bases and J by 7 bases, and the junction contains 10 bases that no gene match accounts for. Its CDR3 holds 16 amino acids, cysteine through phenylalanine. Only the CDR3 region is kept as DNA, spanning 48 bases read in frame from base 1. The CDR1 and CDR2 encoded by the germline V gene are SGDLS and YYNGEE.

In light of the paper, this sample's treatment or condition label describes: allogeneic hematopoietic cell transplantation with graft depleted of TCRalphabeta T cells and CD19 B cells. Transplant recipients were children who received TCRalphabeta/CD19-depleted allogeneic hematopoietic cell grafts. Beyond this particular receptor, the publication reports: The apparently early alphabetaT-cell count recovery about two months after transplant was reportedly dependent on only several hundred rapidly expanded clones derived from non-depleted graft cells. Hyperexpanded clone frequencies declined over subsequent months; after one year, T-cell counts and TCRbeta diversity were mostly attributed to newly produced T cells. In some patients, the high TCRbeta diversity seen at day 60 was put down to recipient T cells and intrathymic progenitors that had survived conditioning.

The TCR comes from a boy under two years old who had a stem cell transplant for acute myeloid leukemia, so the T cells may come from the graft donor. Sequencing was performed on PBMCs, mostly from graft donor cells, taken 180 days after TCRalphabeta/CD19-depleted stem cell transplant. This sequence uses TRBV9 and TRBJ2-1; the central 11 bases match TRBD2. The CDR3 loop reads CASSIPPGLAVNEQFF. The DNA sequence is TGTGCCAGCAGCATTCCGCCGGGACTAGCGGTAAATGAGCAGTTCTTC.